A single sample gave rise to the 18 T cell receptor beta chains below, sequenced in a study of breast tumors, draining lymph nodes, adjacent tissues. Axillary draining lymph nodes of breast cancer patients supplied the node samples. TCRdb processed the multiplex PCR reads anew with MiXCR; each CDR3 protein has one entry. The repertoire includes about 94,000 distinct CDR3 sequences, approximately 29% of them detected once, and 8% to 9% sits in the top ten. Sequenced material: axillary lymph node tissue. These receptors originate from a female donor with breast cancer. Some clones in this sample may be carry-over from other donors' samples.

About this clonotype itself: Being one base from a much bigger clone, this may be a read error. The chain combines TRBV5-1 with TRBJ1-1; 7 bases map to TRBD1. V lost 0 bases, J lost 5 bases, and 10 bases stayed unmatched. The germline gives CDR1 SGHRS, CDR2 YFSETQ. The length of the CDR3 is 16 residues. CDR3 in DNA: TGCGCCAGCAGCTTGGGAGACAGGGAATGCGAGACTGAAGCTTTCTTT. This encodes CASSLGDRECETEAFF.

Many counts were recorded for this clonotype. The gene calls are TRBV4-3 and TRBJ1-5; D is unresolved. The germline V and J ends were trimmed by 0 bases and 1 base, with 4 bases remaining between them. Germline CDR1 reads LGHNA; CDR2 reads YSLEER. The CDR3 is 14 residues long. In DNA, the CDR3 is TGCGCCAGCAGCCAAGAAGTAAGCAATCAGCCCCAGCATTTT. It is translated as CASSQEVSNQPQHF.

This clonotype was recorded at least ten times. The chain carries TRBV11-2 and TRBJ2-2, with TRBD2 identical over 8 bases. Germline CDR1 and CDR2: SGHAT and FQNNGV. Losses at the gene ends were 3 bases for V and 3 bases for J; bases not matched to a gene: 6. There are 16 residues in the CDR3. Here the CDR3 reads CASSFTSGDYTGELFF. CDR3 in DNA: TGTGCCAGCAGCTTCACTAGCGGAGATTACACCGGGGAGCTGTTTTTT. The full variable domain, with the rest looked up from reference TRBV11-2 and TRBJ2-2, is EAGVAQSPRYKIIEKRQSVAFWCNPISGHATLYWYQQILGQGPKLLIQFQNNGVVDDSQLPKDRFSAERLKGVDSTLKIQPAKLEDSAVYLCASSFTSGDYTGELFFGEGSRLTVL.

This clonotype was seen many times. CDR3 nucleotide sequence: TGCAGTGCACTAGCGGGAGGGTCGTACGAGCAGTACTTC. It translates to CSALAGGSYEQYF. V gene TRBV20-1 combines with J gene TRBJ2-7; 13 positions match TRBD2. The germline gives CDR1 DFQATT, CDR2 SNEGSKA (reference sequence). V shed 6 bases and J 4 bases; nucleotides not matched to a gene: 3. The CDR3 extends over 13 amino acids.

As regards this clonotype: Germline and junction disagree at one end, which may indicate a read error. The V gene is TRBV20-1, the J gene TRBJ2-3, with D uncertain. There are 14 residues in the CDR3. CDR1 is DFQATT, CDR2 SNEGSKA, per germline (reference sequence). DNA of the CDR3: TGCAGTGCCAGAGATAGGGTGGGCACAGCTACGCAGTATTTT. This gives the protein CSARDRVGTATQYF.

The sample holds many counts of this clonotype. The rearrangement joins TRBV6-2 or TRBV6-3 to TRBJ2-3; D could derive from TRBD1 or TRBD2 (5 bases each). Per germline, CDR1 MNHEY and CDR2 SVGEGT. The CDR3 covers 15 residues. V lost 8 bases to trimming and J lost 1 base, with 16 bases between them. The CDR3 region has the DNA TGTGCCAGCGGAACGCGCAGGGACGGCACAGATACGCAGTATTTT. Its protein is CASGTRRDGTDTQYF.

This clonotype was observed many times. This chain uses TRBV7-6 with TRBJ2-1, with TRBD1 as a possible D gene (6 bases). The germline gives CDR1 SGHVS, CDR2 FNYEAQ. V lost 1 base and J 7 bases, leaving 17 bases between the germline ends. CDR3 size: 16 residues. The CDR3 DNA sequence: TGTGCCAGCAGCTTAGGGGGTCTCACTCAGGGGAATGAGCAGTTCTTC. This codes for CASSLGGLTQGNEQFF.

This clonotype appeared many times. V is TRBV7-8 and J is TRBJ2-1, with D possibly being TRBD2 (5 bases). V lost 7 bases and J lost 5, with 15 bases in between. The CDR3 loop spans 14 amino acids. Germline CDR1 is SGHVS and CDR2 is FQNEAQ. DNA for the CDR3: TGTGCCAGCACCCCGGGTAGCGCAGACAATGAGCAGTTCTTC. Amino acid sequence: CASTPGSADNEQFF.

On this clonotype: Mismatch with germline at one junction end may stem from a read error. The chain combines TRBV11-2 with TRBJ1-4; D is undetermined. CDR3 length equals 16 residues. Per the germline V gene, CDR1 is SGHAT and CDR2 is FQNNGV. CDR3: CAGSPPASEQDEKLFF. DNA for the CDR3: TGTGCCGGCAGCCCACCCGCGTCGGAACAAGATGAAAAACTGTTTTTT. The variable domain in full, completed from reference TRBV11-2 and TRBJ1-4, reads EAGVAQSPRYKIIEKRQSVAFWCNPISGHATLYWYQQILGQGPKLLIQFQNNGVVDDSQLPKDRFSAERLKGVDSTLKIQPAKLEDSAVYLCAGSPPASEQDEKLFFGSGTQLSVL.

This clonotype was seen just once. CDR3 amino acids: CASQRDRATSEQYF. The CDR3 DNA reads as TGTGCCAGCCAACGGGACAGGGCTACCAGCGAGCAGTACTTC. This chain uses TRBV2 with TRBJ2-7, with 9 bases matching TRBD1. Per the germline V gene, CDR1 is SNHLY and CDR2 is FYNNEI. Trimming removed 8 bases from V and 6 bases from J; junction bases left unmatched: 11. The CDR3 runs to 14 residues. The whole variable domain, filled in from reference TRBV2 and TRBJ2-7, reads EPEVTQTPSHQVTQMGQEVILRCVPISNHLYFYWYRQILGQKVEFLVSFYNNEISEKSEIFDDQFSVERPDGSNFTLKIRSTKLEDSAMYFCASQRDRATSEQYFGPGTRLTVT.

This clonotype was picked up many times. V gene TRBV28 combines with J gene TRBJ1-2; D gene uncertain. V lost 4 bases and J lost 5, with 14 bases in between. CDR3 length equals 14 residues. Germline lookup yields CDR1 MDHEN and CDR2 SYDVKM. Here the CDR3 reads CASSYETPFYGYTF. The CDR3 DNA follows: TGTGCCAGCAGTTATGAGACACCTTTTTATGGCTACACCTTC.

This clonotype has at least ten counts. The chain links TRBV7-2 to TRBJ2-7, with TRBD1 identical over 9 bases. Germline assignment: CDR1 SGHTA and CDR2 FQGNSA. CDR3 length equals 14 residues. The trim removed 4 bases at V and 7 bases at J, leaving 8 bases unmatched. The CDR3 bases are TGTGCCAGCAGCTACCGGACAGGGGTGACGGAGCAGTACTTC. This translates into CASSYRTGVTEQYF.

The table lists this clonotype with many counts. The V call is TRBV18, the J call TRBJ2-5; a possible D gene is TRBD2 (6 bases). The CDR3 has 18 amino acids. Germline CDR1 reads KGHSH; CDR2 reads LQKENI. The V end lost 0 bases, the J end lost 4 bases, and 21 bases lay between the germline ends. CDR3: CASSPPRLLRDSRETQYF. The CDR3 DNA sequence: TGTGCCAGCTCACCACCTCGATTGTTGCGGGACTCTAGAGAGACCCAGTACTTC.

In this sample, this clonotype turned up a few times. In nucleotides, the CDR3 is TGTGCCAGCTCGGGGGGGGCGGGAGGTGTTGAGCAGTTCTTC. Translation gives CASSGGAGGVEQFF. The chain uses TRBV19 and TRBJ2-1, with 8 bases aligning to TRBD2. This CDR3 spans 14 amino acids. Trimming at V came to 9 bases and at J to 9 bases, leaving 13 bases not matched to a gene. Looked up from germline, CDR1 is LNHDA and CDR2 is SQIVND (reference sequence).

This clonotype was observed a few times. A read error may explain this, as a much larger clone is one base away. The rearrangement uses TRBV25-1 and TRBJ2-5; D is ambiguous. CDR3 length: 13 amino acids. The ends were cut back, 7 bases at V and 9 bases at J, with 18 bases in the middle. Germline V gives CDR1 MGHDK, CDR2 SYGVNS. The CDR3 region has the DNA TGTGCCAGCAATTATCAGAAAGGTGAGGCCCAGTACTTC. Translating it yields CASNYQKGEAQYF.

The chain combines TRBV6-5 with TRBJ1-1; D may be TRBD1 (5 bases). The CDR3 runs to 12 residues. CDR1 and CDR2 from the germline V gene are MNHEY and SVGAGI. Trimming shortened V by 8 bases and J by 5 bases, and 12 bases separated the two germline ends. The CDR3 here is CASGPGRTEAFF. The DNA for the CDR3 is TGTGCCAGCGGGCCAGGGAGAACTGAAGCTTTCTTT.

This clonotype was seen repeatedly, ten times or more. The J gene is TRBJ1-2, the V gene TRBV12-3 or TRBV12-4; TRBD1 is a possible D gene (5 bases). The V and J ends lost 4 bases and 2 bases respectively, with 11 bases between them. The CDR3 sequence is 14 residues long. The CDR3 loop is CASSWGPQNYGYTF. The CDR3 coding sequence is TGTGCCAGCAGTTGGGGCCCCCAAAACTATGGCTACACCTTC.

This clonotype was observed once. A read error may produce the germline difference seen at one junction end. The V call is TRBV7-9, the J call TRBJ2-7, with 7 bases matching TRBD2. The CDR3 length is 13 residues. CDR1 and CDR2 (germline): SEHNR, FQNEAQ (reference sequence). The CDR3 sequence is CASRTGGESEQCF. The CDR3 region has the DNA TGTGCCAGCAGGACGGGAGGTGAAAGCGAGCAGTGCTTC.